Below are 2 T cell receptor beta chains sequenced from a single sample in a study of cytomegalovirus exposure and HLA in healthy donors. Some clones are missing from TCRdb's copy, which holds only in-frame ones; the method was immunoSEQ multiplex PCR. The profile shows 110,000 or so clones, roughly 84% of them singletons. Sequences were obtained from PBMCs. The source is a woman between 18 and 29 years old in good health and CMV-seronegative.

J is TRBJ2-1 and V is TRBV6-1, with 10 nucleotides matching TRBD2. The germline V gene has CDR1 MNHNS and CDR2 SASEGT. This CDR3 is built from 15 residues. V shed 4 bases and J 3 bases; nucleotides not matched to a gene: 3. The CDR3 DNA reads TGTGCCAGCAGTGTTTTAGCGGGGGGCTACAATGAGCAGTTCTTC. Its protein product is CASSVLAGGYNEQFF.

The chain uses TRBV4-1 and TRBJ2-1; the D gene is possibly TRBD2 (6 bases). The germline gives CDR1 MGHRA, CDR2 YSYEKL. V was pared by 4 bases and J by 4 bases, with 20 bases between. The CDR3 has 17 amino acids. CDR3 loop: CASSPPGGGAPYNEQFF. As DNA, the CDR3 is TGCGCCAGCAGCCCCCCAGGTGGCGGGGCGCCTTACAATGAGCAGTTCTTC.